The present T cell receptor (beta chain) was sequenced within a study of blood T cells in healthy people across ages. This clonotype was detected many times. CDR3 length equals 15 residues. From germline, CDR1 is MNHNY and CDR2 SVGAGI (reference sequence). Trimming removed 8 bases from V and 4 bases from J; junction bases left unmatched: 12. Using a J-beta primer mix together with a sample-barcoded 5' primer, a second PCR was run for roughly 6 to 11 cycles. Each CDR3 protein gets one entry after TCRdb re-called the 5' RACE reads with MiXCR. This sample has 650,000 or so distinct CDR3 sequences; under 65% occur once, and the top ten carry less than 15%.

Sequenced material: blood. This sequence originates from an elderly woman in good health. The rearrangement joins TRBV6-6 to TRBJ2-3; TRBD1 agrees at 7 bases. The CDR3 loop is CASALQGFGADTQYF. The CDR3 DNA sequence: TGTGCCAGCGCCTTACAGGGGTTTGGAGCAGATACGCAGTATTTT.